These 16 T cell receptor beta chains were sequenced from one sample in a study of cytomegalovirus exposure and HLA in healthy donors. 60 Vbeta and 13 Jbeta primers were used in PCR. Measured with immunoSEQ multiplex PCR; TCRdb has only the in-frame clones, and not every one. The sample gives some 95,000 clones, 69% of which show up once; roughly 1.2% is in the top ten. The sample taken for sequencing was PBMCs. These receptors were taken from a female donor in good health and CMV-seronegative.

The chain is built from TRBV5-6 and TRBJ2-7; TRBD1 matches at 8 bases. CDR1 is SGHDT, CDR2 YYEEEE, per germline. V shed 1 base and J 2 bases; nucleotides not matched to a gene: 5. The CDR3 runs to 15 residues. CDR3 in amino acids: CASSLSGQVTYEQYF. The CDR3 DNA is TGTGCCAGCAGCTTGTCGGGACAGGTGACCTACGAGCAGTACTTC. Full variable domain (remainder filled in from reference TRBV5-6 and TRBJ2-7): DAGVTQSPTHLIKTRGQQVTLRCSPKSGHDTVSWYQQALGQGPQFIFQYYEEEERQRGNFPDRFSGHQFPNYSSELNVNALLLGDSALYLCASSLSGQVTYEQYFGPGTRLTVT.

The chain has TRBV7-8 and TRBJ2-3, with 10 bases that match TRBD2. Germline CDR1 SGHVS, CDR2 FQNEAQ. V trimming: 5 bases; J trimming: 8 bases; junction bases outside the gene matches: 7. The CDR3 consists of 14 residues. As DNA, the CDR3 is TGTGCCAGCAGCGAGTCTAGCGGGGGTTCTACGCAGTATTTT. This sequence encodes CASSESSGGSTQYF. Variable domain in full (rest from reference TRBV7-8 and TRBJ2-3): GAGVSQSPRYKVAKRGQDVALRCDPISGHVSLFWYQQALGQGPEFLTYFQNEAQLDKSGLPSDRFFAERPEGSVSTLKIQRTQQEDSAVYLCASSESSGGSTQYFGPGTRLTVL.

J is TRBJ2-7 and V is TRBV5-1, with 11 bases identical to TRBD1. V lost 4 bases to trimming and J lost 5 bases; unmatched junction nucleotides: 8. The germline V gene has CDR1 SGHRS and CDR2 YFSETQ. This CDR3 comprises 15 residues. The DNA of the CDR3 is TGCGCCAGCAGCCACGAGGGGACAGGGGGTGACGAGCAGTACTTC. Encoded protein: CASSHEGTGGDEQYF.

The chain joins TRBV7-3 to TRBJ2-1, with TRBD1 as a possible D gene (5 bases). Trimming removed 3 bases at V and 4 bases at J, with 7 bases between. Germline loops: CDR1 SGHTA, CDR2 FQGTGA. The CDR3 runs 13 residues. The CDR3 spells CASSFNRYNEQFF. The CDR3 coding sequence is TGTGCCAGCAGCTTCAACAGGTACAATGAGCAGTTCTTC.

V gene TRBV30 combines with J gene TRBJ1-4, with D perhaps matching TRBD1 (5 bases). Looked up from germline, CDR1 is GTSNPN and CDR2 is SVGIG (reference sequence). The CDR3 contains 15 residues. The V gene lost 3 bases and the J gene lost 5 bases, with 16 bases spanning the gap. Here the CDR3 DNA reads TGTGCCTGGAGCGGACCGACAGCCCTAAATGAAAAACTGTTTTTT. Amino acid sequence: CAWSGPTALNEKLFF. Combining the CDR3 with reference TRBV30 and TRBJ1-4 gives the whole variable domain SQTIHQWPATLVQPVGSPLSLECTVEGTSNPNLYWYRQAAGRGLQLLFYSVGIGQISSEVPQNLSASRPQDRQFILSSKKLLLSDSGFYLCAWSGPTALNEKLFFGSGTQLSVL.

The chain is built from TRBV28 and TRBJ2-1; 10 nucleotides align to TRBD2. The V segment lost 8 bases and the J segment 4 bases; nucleotides outside the gene matches: 8. The length of the CDR3 is 15 residues. Looked up from germline, CDR1 is MDHEN and CDR2 is SYDVKM. The CDR3 DNA reads as TGTGCCAGCGCATTACGGACTAGCGGATACAATGAGCAGTTCTTC. Amino acid sequence: CASALRTSGYNEQFF.

The chain links TRBV29-1 to TRBJ2-5; D is perhaps TRBD1 (6 bases). The CDR3 spans 13 residues. CDR1 is SQVTM, CDR2 ANQGSEA, per germline. The germline V and J ends were trimmed by 1 base and 5 bases, with 11 bases remaining between them. Here the CDR3 reads CSVEGTAAETQYF. The CDR3 nucleotides are TGCAGCGTTGAAGGGACAGCTGCGGAGACCCAGTACTTC.

The V and J genes are TRBV4-3 and TRBJ1-2, with D possibly TRBD1 on 6 matching bases. The CDR3 has 16 residues. V was trimmed by 3 bases and J by 1 base, leaving 15 bases between them. CDR1 and CDR2 (germline): LGHNA, YSLEER. As DNA, the CDR3 is TGCGCCAGCAGCCATCACGACAGGAGCCATAACTATGGCTACACCTTC. This encodes CASSHHDRSHNYGYTF.

This clone was seen once. The chain combines TRBV10-2 with TRBJ2-2; D unclear. The CDR3 spans 13 residues. The germline gives CDR1 WSHSY, CDR2 SAAADI. Trimming took off 7 bases at V and 5 bases at J, with 11 bases between the two ends. The CDR3 bases are TGCGCCAGCAAGGAGTCCCGTACCGGGGAGCTGTTTTTT. It is translated as CASKESRTGELFF.

This chain joins TRBV29-1 and TRBJ2-3; weak D call: TRBD2 (5 bases). The germline V and J ends were trimmed by 1 base and 3 bases, with 14 bases remaining between them. CDR1 and CDR2 (germline): SQVTM, ANQGSEA. This CDR3 region has 15 residues. In nucleotides, the CDR3 is TGCAGCGTTGAAGCCCCCCGGACGGGGACAGATACGCAGTATTTT. Its translation is CSVEAPRTGTDTQYF.

The V and J genes are TRBV7-2 and TRBJ2-7, with D uncertain. Germline loops: CDR1 SGHTA, CDR2 FQGNSA. Deletions cut 7 bases from V and 0 bases from J, with 13 bases between. CDR3 size: 14 residues. The CDR3 DNA is TGTGCCAGCACCCCACCCAGGTACTCCTACGAGCAGTACTTC. It encodes CASTPPRYSYEQYF.

The chain is built from TRBV4-1 and TRBJ1-2, with TRBD1 identical over 7 bases. The germline gives CDR1 MGHRA, CDR2 YSYEKL. The CDR3 consists of 16 residues. V lost 4 bases, J lost 4 bases, and 12 bases stayed unmatched. The CDR3 spells CASSRGVREGAYGYTF. CDR3 DNA sequence: TGCGCCAGCAGCCGTGGGGTAAGAGAGGGGGCCTATGGCTACACCTTC.

This chain joins TRBV14 and TRBJ2-3, with D tentatively TRBD2 (6 bases). V was clipped by 4 bases and J by 2 bases, with 16 bases between them. Germline CDR1 SGHDN, CDR2 FVKESK. The CDR3 extends over 16 amino acids. The CDR3 DNA is TGTGCCAGCAGCCGCGGAAGCGGGCCGAACACAGATACGCAGTATTTT. As protein: CASSRGSGPNTDTQYF.

The rearrangement joins TRBV2 to TRBJ2-2; 9 bases align to TRBD1. Germline assignment: CDR1 SNHLY and CDR2 FYNNEI. The J segment lost 4 bases and the V segment lost 5 bases, leaving 8 bases of the junction unmatched. The CDR3 is 16 residues long. The CDR3, as DNA: TGTGCCAGCAGTCCCCGGGACAGGGTCTTCACCGGGGAGCTGTTTTTT. Its translation is CASSPRDRVFTGELFF.

V gene TRBV5-1 combines with J gene TRBJ2-5; 9 nucleotides match TRBD2. Germline V gene sequence: CDR1 SGHRS, CDR2 YFSETQ. CDR3 length: 16 amino acids. V lost 2 bases and J lost 5; bases outside the gene matches: 10. CDR3 nucleotides: TGCGCCAGCAGCTTTCTTGGAGTAGCGGGAGTGGAGACCCAGTACTTC. It encodes CASSFLGVAGVETQYF.

The rearrangement links TRBV2 to TRBJ2-1, with 11 bases fitting TRBD2. Germline CDR1 reads SNHLY; CDR2 reads FYNNEI. The CDR3 length is 16 residues. With 5 bases clipped from V and 2 bases from J, the junction kept 5 bases outside the gene matches. The CDR3 coding sequence is TGTGCCAGCAGTTTTTCACTAGCGGGGGCCTACAATGAGCAGTTCTTC. Translation gives CASSFSLAGAYNEQFF.